These 32 T cell receptor beta chains originate from one sample sequenced in a study of somatic mutations in cytotoxic T cells in rheumatoid arthritis. Some clones are missing from TCRdb's copy, which holds only in-frame ones; the method was immunoSEQ multiplex PCR. The data contain just over 15,000 clones, about 81% of them singletons. The material sequenced was CD8+ T cells sorted from blood. Source of these receptors: an adult with rheumatoid arthritis.

By sample fraction, this clone is medium-sized. The rearrangement joins TRBV27 to TRBJ1-5; no firm D call. V lost 2 bases to trimming and J lost 3 bases, with 14 bases between them. Per germline, CDR1 MNHEY and CDR2 SMNVEV (reference sequence). CDR3 size: 16 residues. In nucleotides, the CDR3 is TGTGCCAGCAGTTTAGGGGTCGGGGAACTCAATCAGCCCCAGCATTTT. It specifies CASSLGVGELNQPQHF.

V is TRBV7-9 and J is TRBJ1-1; D uncertain. Germline V gene sequence: CDR1 SEHNR, CDR2 FQNEAQ (reference sequence). The CDR3 runs to 13 residues. V dropped 3 bases and J dropped 8 bases, with 13 bases sitting between them. The CDR3 spells CASSFWEDIEAFF. The CDR3 DNA follows: TGTGCCAGCAGCTTTTGGGAAGATATAGAAGCTTTCTTT.

This chain links TRBV4-1 with TRBJ2-1; 9 nucleotides line up with TRBD1. This CDR3 spans 14 amino acids. Germline-derived CDR1 and CDR2 are MGHRA and YSYEKL. Trimming cost V 5 bases and J 10 bases; bases outside gene matches: 9. The CDR3 sequence is CASSSRTGAGEQFF. The CDR3 nucleotides are TGCGCCAGCAGCTCACGGACAGGGGCGGGCGAGCAGTTCTTC.

This chain joins TRBV5-1 and TRBJ2-7; 7 bases are a match to TRBD1. There are 13 residues in the CDR3. The V segment lost 2 bases and the J segment 3 bases; nucleotides outside the gene matches: 2. Germline CDR1 SGHRS, CDR2 YFSETQ. This CDR3 is CASSFHRGYEQYF. The CDR3 DNA reads TGCGCCAGCAGCTTCCACAGGGGCTACGAGCAGTACTTC.

The V and J genes are TRBV7-8 and TRBJ2-7; D is perhaps TRBD1 (6 bases). The CDR3 length is 13 residues. V shed 5 bases and J shed 2 bases, with 10 bases lying between them. Germline CDR1 is SGHVS and CDR2 is FQNEAQ. Here the CDR3 DNA reads TGTGCCAGCAGCACCGAGGGGGCCTACGAGCAGTACTTC. Translation gives CASSTEGAYEQYF.

The chain couples TRBV5-4 to TRBJ2-1; 9 bases agree with TRBD1. The CDR3 is made up of 15 amino acids. The germline gives CDR1 SGHNT, CDR2 YYREEE (reference sequence). After removal of 4 bases from V and 2 bases from J, the junction contained 4 bases not matched to a gene. Here the CDR3 DNA reads TGTGCCAGCAGCCTTGACAGGGGGGCCTACAATGAGCAGTTCTTC. Translated: CASSLDRGAYNEQFF.

The V call is TRBV4-1, the J call TRBJ1-1; no clear D. This CDR3 has 13 amino acids. CDR1 and CDR2 (germline): MGHRA, YSYEKL. The V end lost 1 base, the J end lost 1 base, and 4 bases lay between the germline ends. The CDR3 sequence is CASSQGGNTEAFF. In DNA form, the CDR3 reads TGCGCCAGCAGCCAAGGGGGGAACACTGAAGCTTTCTTT.

In this sample, this clone turned up a few times. The chain carries TRBV2 and TRBJ1-5; D uncertain. This CDR3 contains 15 residues. The germline CDR1 and CDR2 sequences are SNHLY and FYNNEI. V was shortened by 3 bases and J by 0 bases, with 9 bases between the two germline ends. CDR3 in amino acids: CASSDGPTSNQPQHF. The CDR3 coding sequence is TGTGCCAGCAGTGATGGCCCAACTAGCAATCAGCCCCAGCATTTT.

J is TRBJ1-5 and V is TRBV25-1, with 9 positions matching TRBD1. V trimming: 3 bases; J trimming: 4 bases; junction bases outside the gene matches: 7. Germline V CDR1 and CDR2: MGHDK, SYGVNS. CDR3 size: 16 residues. The CDR3 DNA sequence: TGTGCCAGCAGTGAGAGAACCGGGACAGGGAATCAGCCCCAGCATTTT. Translating gives CASSERTGTGNQPQHF.

This clone was seen a handful of times. The chain couples TRBV27 to TRBJ2-7, with a possible D match to TRBD2 (6 bases). The germline V gene has CDR1 MNHEY and CDR2 SMNVEV (reference sequence). Trimming shortened V by 5 bases and J by 0 bases, and 14 bases separated the two germline ends. This CDR3 is 15 amino acids long. The CDR3 reads CASSPTGASSYEQYF. The DNA for the CDR3 is TGTGCCAGCAGTCCGACGGGAGCGAGCTCCTACGAGCAGTACTTC.

The chain joins TRBV4-2 to TRBJ2-7, with 9 bases lining up with TRBD2. Germline V gene lookup returns CDR1 LGHNA and CDR2 YNFKEQ. The CDR3 is made up of 15 amino acids. V gave up 1 base and J gave up 3 bases; unmatched junction bases: 4. The CDR3 region has the DNA TGTGCCAGCAGCCAAGGCAGCGGGGGGAACTACGAGCAGTACTTC. Protein: CASSQGSGGNYEQYF.

The chain links TRBV5-4 to TRBJ2-3; D gene ambiguous. V was shortened by 3 bases and J by 0 bases, with 2 bases between the two germline ends. The germline CDR1 and CDR2 sequences are SGHNT and YYREEE (reference sequence). The CDR3 totals 12 residues. CDR3 loop: CASSSSTDTQYF. The CDR3 bases are TGTGCCAGCAGCTCGAGCACAGATACGCAGTATTTT.

This clone appeared once. The chain joins TRBV4-2 to TRBJ2-2, with 8 bases matching TRBD1. From germline, CDR1 is LGHNA and CDR2 YNFKEQ. This CDR3 region has 14 residues. V lost 7 bases and J lost 4; bases outside the gene matches: 5. DNA for the CDR3: TGTGCCAGCACTCTTGGACAGGGCACCGGGGAGCTGTTTTTT. It specifies CASTLGQGTGELFF.

The gene calls are TRBV5-6 and TRBJ2-7; maybe TRBD1 (5 bases). V was trimmed by 4 bases and J by 7 bases, leaving 18 bases between them. Germline CDR1 SGHDT, CDR2 YYEEEE. The CDR3 loop spans 14 amino acids. The CDR3 sequence is CASSPRGALLEQYF. The DNA for the CDR3 is TGTGCCAGCAGCCCAAGGGGTGCCCTGTTGGAGCAGTACTTC.

This chain links TRBV13 with TRBJ1-1, with a tentative D call TRBD1 (6 bases). V gave up 0 bases and J gave up 5 bases, with 7 bases separating them. The CDR3 length is 13 residues. Germline V gene sequence: CDR1 PRHDT, CDR2 FYEKMQ (reference sequence). CDR3 sequence (DNA): TGTGCCAGCAGCTTAGGAGGGGGGACTGAAGCTTTCTTT. Translation: CASSLGGGTEAFF.

The J gene is TRBJ1-1, the V gene TRBV9, with 7 bases lining up with TRBD1. V lost 4 bases and J lost 7; bases outside the gene matches: 4. The germline V gene encodes CDR1 SGDLS and CDR2 YYNGEE. CDR3 length: 12 amino acids. CDR3 amino acids: CASSPGQVEAFF. DNA for the CDR3: TGTGCCAGCAGCCCCGGACAGGTTGAAGCTTTCTTT.

In this sample, this clone turned up a few times. The rearrangement uses TRBV10-1 and TRBJ2-4; 9 nucleotides line up with TRBD1. The CDR3 has 16 amino acids. From germline, CDR1 is WNHNN and CDR2 SYGVQD (reference sequence). V was pared by 4 bases and J by 1 base, with 5 bases of the junction left unmatched. CDR3 sequence: CASSGTGEEAKNIQYF. In DNA form, the CDR3 reads TGCGCCAGCAGTGGGACAGGGGAAGAGGCCAAAAACATTCAGTACTTC.

The V call is TRBV7-9, the J call TRBJ1-3, with D perhaps TRBD1 (6 bases). The V gene lost 8 bases and the J gene lost 1 base, with 6 bases spanning the gap. This CDR3 has 12 residues. Germline V gene sequence: CDR1 SEHNR, CDR2 FQNEAQ (reference sequence). CDR3 coding DNA: TGTGCCAGCGGGACATCTGGAAACACCATATATTTT. This translates into CASGTSGNTIYF.

The chain links TRBV4-1 to TRBJ2-3; maybe TRBD2 (6 bases). Germline loops: CDR1 MGHRA, CDR2 YSYEKL. This CDR3 contains 15 residues. Trimming stripped 3 bases from V and 2 bases from J, with 12 bases between. CDR3 sequence: CASSHPGLNTDTQYF. For the CDR3, the DNA is TGCGCCAGCAGCCACCCGGGACTGAACACAGATACGCAGTATTTT.

By its share, this clone is medium-sized. This sample includes further DNA sequences coding for the same CDR3. The rearrangement links TRBV4-1 to TRBJ2-7, with 9 positions matching TRBD1. The germline V gene encodes CDR1 MGHRA and CDR2 YSYEKL. The CDR3 sequence is 15 residues long. J was trimmed by 2 bases and V by 1 base; bases with no gene match: 3. In DNA, the CDR3 is TGCGCCAGCAGCCAAGTGGGGACAGGGCCCTACGAGCAGTACTTC. It translates to CASSQVGTGPYEQYF.

The rearrangement joins TRBV5-4 to TRBJ2-7; TRBD2 aligns across 9 bases. V dropped 4 bases and J dropped 4; count of bases not matched to a gene: 9. Germline loops: CDR1 SGHNT, CDR2 YYREEE (reference sequence). The length of the CDR3 is 15 residues. DNA of the CDR3: TGTGCCAGCAGCCCAGGGACTAGCATTGTGTACGAGCAGTACTTC. Translating gives CASSPGTSIVYEQYF. The complete variable domain, with remaining parts taken from reference TRBV5-4 and TRBJ2-7, reads ETGVTQSPTHLIKTRGQQVTLRCSSQSGHNTVSWYQQALGQGPQFIFQYYREEENGRGNFPPRFSGLQFPNYSSELNVNALELDDSALYLCASSPGTSIVYEQYFGPGTRLTVT.

The gene calls are TRBV5-6 and TRBJ1-2, with a tentative D call TRBD1 (6 bases). This CDR3 is 15 amino acids long. Per the germline V gene, CDR1 is SGHDT and CDR2 is YYEEEE. V dropped 5 bases and J dropped 1 base, with 15 bases sitting between them. In DNA form, the CDR3 reads TGTGCCAGCAGTTGGGGGACACTTTATAACTATGGCTACACCTTC. It specifies CASSWGTLYNYGYTF.

The V call is TRBV7-9, the J call TRBJ1-2; D is ambiguous. Germline values: CDR1 SEHNR, CDR2 FQNEAQ (reference sequence). V gave up 3 bases and J gave up 6 bases, with 11 bases separating them. CDR3 length: 13 amino acids. The CDR3 reads CASSFSTNDGYTF. The DNA for the CDR3 is TGTGCCAGCAGCTTTTCGACGAACGATGGCTACACCTTC.

This rearrangement joins TRBV19 to TRBJ2-2; TRBD1 aligns across 8 bases. Per the germline V gene, CDR1 is LNHDA and CDR2 is SQIVND (reference sequence). The CDR3 contains 15 residues. J was trimmed by 1 base and V by 6 bases; bases with no gene match: 4. The CDR3 sequence: CASRTTGENTGELFF. Here the CDR3 DNA reads TGTGCCAGTAGAACGACAGGGGAGAACACCGGGGAGCTGTTTTTT. Using reference TRBV19 and TRBJ2-2 for the parts outside the CDR3, the full variable domain is DGGITQSPKYLFRKEGQNVTLSCEQNLNHDAMYWYRQDPGQGLRLIYYSQIVNDFQKGDIAEGYSVSREKKESFPLTVTSAQKNPTAFYLCASRTTGENTGELFFGEGSRLTVL.

The V call is TRBV4-2, the J call TRBJ2-1; 11 bases line up with TRBD2. The CDR3 spans 16 residues. V trimming: 1 base; J trimming: 4 bases; junction bases outside the gene matches: 3. Germline V gives CDR1 LGHNA, CDR2 YNFKEQ. CDR3 nucleotide sequence: TGTGCCAGCAGCCAAGTCCTAGCGGGAGGTTACAATGAGCAGTTCTTC. Protein: CASSQVLAGGYNEQFF.

The genes are TRBV27 and TRBJ1-2; 7 bases align to TRBD1. The V and J ends lost 3 bases and 4 bases, in that order; junction bases with no gene match: 8. Germline CDR1 is MNHEY and CDR2 is SMNVEV (reference sequence). The CDR3 runs to 15 residues. The CDR3 loop reads CASSFPGQSIYGYTF. The CDR3 nucleotides read TGTGCCAGCAGTTTCCCGGGACAGAGCATCTATGGCTACACCTTC.

The chain links TRBV11-2 to TRBJ2-1; 7 nucleotides agree with TRBD2. This CDR3 contains 19 residues. Germline CDR1 SGHAT, CDR2 FQNNGV. The V gene end was trimmed by 6 bases and the J gene end by 0 bases; junction bases not matched to a gene: 17. The DNA of the CDR3 is TGTGCCAGCAGACGTATCGGACTAGGCGGGGCGCCCTCCTACAATGAGCAGTTCTTC. Its translation is CASRRIGLGGAPSYNEQFF.

This rearrangement joins TRBV10-1 to TRBJ1-6, with 7 bases identical to TRBD1. CDR3 length equals 14 residues. Germline assignment: CDR1 WNHNN and CDR2 SYGVQD (reference sequence). Trimming cost V 3 bases and J 9 bases; bases outside gene matches: 5. The CDR3 loop reads CASSDGTAVSPLHF. The CDR3 nucleotides read TGCGCCAGCAGTGACGGGACAGCTGTTTCACCCCTCCACTTT.

V gene TRBV11-2 combines with J gene TRBJ2-2; D remains unclear. Germline CDR1 is SGHAT and CDR2 is FQNNGV. Deletions cut 3 bases from V and 3 bases from J, with 8 bases between. The CDR3 has 14 residues. The CDR3 DNA sequence: TGTGCCAGCAGCTTCGGCGGCTACACCGGGGAGCTGTTTTTT. It yields the protein CASSFGGYTGELFF.

This clone was seen more than once but under ten times. The chain links TRBV5-1 to TRBJ1-2, with a tentative D call TRBD1 (6 bases). CDR3 length: 18 residues. V lost 6 bases and J 2 bases, leaving 26 bases between the germline ends. Germline V gives CDR1 SGHRS, CDR2 YFSETQ. This CDR3 is CASKGDWGRFGRNYGYTF. The CDR3 coding sequence is TGCGCCAGCAAGGGGGATTGGGGTAGATTCGGACGAAACTATGGCTACACCTTC.

The chain employs TRBV27 and TRBJ1-2; D ambiguous. The germline V gene has CDR1 MNHEY and CDR2 SMNVEV (reference sequence). Trimming cost V 2 bases and J 2 bases, with 15 bases left between them. The CDR3 runs 16 residues. The chain's CDR3 is CASSLNSRWANYGYTF. The CDR3 DNA reads as TGTGCCAGCAGTTTAAATTCGAGGTGGGCCAACTATGGCTACACCTTC.

V is TRBV28 and J is TRBJ2-7; D is undetermined. The germline V gene encodes CDR1 MDHEN and CDR2 SYDVKM. Deletions cut 3 bases from V and 3 bases from J, with 9 bases between. The CDR3 extends over 13 amino acids. CDR3 amino acids: CASSFRLYYEQYF. In DNA, the CDR3 is TGTGCCAGCAGTTTCAGACTTTACTACGAGCAGTACTTC.